The source of this T cell receptor (beta chain) is a study of graft-versus-host responses after intestinal transplantation. Study at large: Each recipient received a multivisceral, liver-intestinal, or isolated intestinal graft. Each recipient received anti-thymocyte globulin induction, then tacrolimus and steroids for 2 to 3 years.

Turning to this clone: Its antigen is currently unknown.

Study conclusions and caveats: GvH clones detected in recipient marrow included some appearing first in ileum or blood. With peak circulating GvH clone levels came an association with early post-transplant HvG declines.

Repertoires were generated with immunoSEQ multiplex PCR, while TCRdb's copy carries only in-frame clones and drops some. Here the sample spans 70,000 to 95,000 clones, 85% to 95% being singletons. The CDR3 loop spans 16 amino acids. Trimming took 0 bases from V and 0 from J, leaving 9 bases between them. Germline CDR1 SGHVS, CDR2 FQNEAQ. The source material was unstimulated CD8+ T cells sorted from spleen or lymph node cells, sampled before transplant. J is TRBJ1-5 and V is TRBV7-8; D unclear. This clonotype was sampled from a human donor who was the organ donor for an intestinal transplant. This CDR3 is CASSLAGVDSNQPQHF. In DNA form, the CDR3 reads TGTGCCAGCAGCTTAGCCGGGGTAGATAGCAATCAGCCCCAGCATTTT. Full variable domain (missing parts from reference TRBV7-8 and TRBJ1-5): GAGVSQSPRYKVAKRGQDVALRCDPISGHVSLFWYQQALGQGPEFLTYFQNEAQLDKSGLPSDRFFAERPEGSVSTLKIQRTQQEDSAVYLCASSLAGVDSNQPQHFGDGTRLSIL.